This T cell receptor (beta chain) was sequenced in a study of monozygotic twins with inflammatory bowel disease. CDR1 and CDR2 (germline): MNHEY, SVGEGT. CDR3 length: 15 residues. Amplification of TCRalpha and TCRbeta cDNA involved two nested PCRs that ran for about 15 and 9 cycles. One entry per CDR3 protein, without DNA, is what TCRdb gives after re-calling the 5' RACE reads. The sample table sets out more than 300,000 distinct CDR3 sequences. Material for sequencing was blood. The J gene is TRBJ1-5, the V gene TRBV6-2 or TRBV6-3; TCRdb's D gene call, TRBD1, goes unchecked for lack of DNA. The clonotype originates from a human donor with ulcerative colitis or Crohn's disease, or a healthy co-twin of an affected twin (not recorded which). Here the CDR3 reads CASSPSRVGNQPQHF.